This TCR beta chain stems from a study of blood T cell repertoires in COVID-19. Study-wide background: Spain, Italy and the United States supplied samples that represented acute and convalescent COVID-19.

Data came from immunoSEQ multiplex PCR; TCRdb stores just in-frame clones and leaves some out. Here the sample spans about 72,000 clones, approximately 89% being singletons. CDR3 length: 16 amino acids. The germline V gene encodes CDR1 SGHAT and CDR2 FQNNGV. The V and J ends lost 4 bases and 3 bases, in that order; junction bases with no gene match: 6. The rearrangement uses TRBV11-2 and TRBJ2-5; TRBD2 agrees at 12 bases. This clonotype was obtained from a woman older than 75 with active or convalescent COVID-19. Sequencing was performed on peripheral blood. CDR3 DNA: TGTGCCAGCAGCTCCCTACTAGCGGGGGGCGAAGAGACCCAGTACTTC. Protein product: CASSSLLAGGEETQYF.